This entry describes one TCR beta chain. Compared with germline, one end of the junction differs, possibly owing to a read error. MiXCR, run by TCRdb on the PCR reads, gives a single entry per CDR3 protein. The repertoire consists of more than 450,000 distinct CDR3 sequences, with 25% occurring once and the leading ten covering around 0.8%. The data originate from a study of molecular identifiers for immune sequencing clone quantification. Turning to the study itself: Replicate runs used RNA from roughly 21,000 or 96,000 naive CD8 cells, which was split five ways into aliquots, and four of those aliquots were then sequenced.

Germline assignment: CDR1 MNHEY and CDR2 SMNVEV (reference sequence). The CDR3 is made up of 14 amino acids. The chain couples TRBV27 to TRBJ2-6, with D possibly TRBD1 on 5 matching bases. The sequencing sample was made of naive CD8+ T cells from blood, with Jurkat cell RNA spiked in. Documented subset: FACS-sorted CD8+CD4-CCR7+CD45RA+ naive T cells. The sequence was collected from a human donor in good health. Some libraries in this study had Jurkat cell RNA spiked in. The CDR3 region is CASSFRAGANVLPF. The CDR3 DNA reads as TGTGCCAGCAGTTTCCGTGCTGGGGCCAACGTCCTGCCTTTC.